This TCR beta chain originates from a study of T cells expressing NK-cell markers. What made the TCR beta cDNA was 5'RACE template switching with UMIs. TCRdb derives one entry per CDR3 protein from the 5' RACE reads, leaving out DNA. This sample lists 550,000 or so distinct CDR3 sequences; its ten largest clones have approximately 3.5%. CDR1 is MDHEN and CDR2 is SYDVKM in the germline V gene. This CDR3 is 15 amino acids long. J is TRBJ2-1 and V is TRBV28; the TRBD1 assignment by TCRdb is unverifiable without DNA. The specimen was blood T cells: a sorted CD56 or NKG2C T cell subset, CD4+ or CD8+ T cells, or bulk PBMC T cells (not recorded which). The receptor was isolated from a man between 18 and 35 years old in good health. The CDR3 sequence: CASSLSQGLGDEQFF.